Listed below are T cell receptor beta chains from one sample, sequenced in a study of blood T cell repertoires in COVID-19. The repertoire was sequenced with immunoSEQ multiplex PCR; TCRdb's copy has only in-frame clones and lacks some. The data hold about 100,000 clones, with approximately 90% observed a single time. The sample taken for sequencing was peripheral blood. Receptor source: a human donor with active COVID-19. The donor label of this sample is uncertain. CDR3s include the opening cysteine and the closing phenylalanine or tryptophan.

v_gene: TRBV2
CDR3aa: CAIPTGGDGSYNSPLHF

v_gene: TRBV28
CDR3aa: CASSFQGVRGTQYF

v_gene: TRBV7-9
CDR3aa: CASSSSGANVLTF

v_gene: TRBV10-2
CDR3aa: CASSGSGSPPQYF

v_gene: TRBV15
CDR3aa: CATSRALQGYEQYF

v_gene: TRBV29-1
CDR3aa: CSASPQGTGELFF

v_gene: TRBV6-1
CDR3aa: CASSFTRDDTEAFF

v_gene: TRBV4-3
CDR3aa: CASSQDRRANEKLFF

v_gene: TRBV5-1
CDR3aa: CASSLVGAGEKLFF

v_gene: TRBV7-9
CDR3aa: CASSFGTGDVNEQFF

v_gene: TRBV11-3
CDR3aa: CASSLGPWDSISTDTQYF

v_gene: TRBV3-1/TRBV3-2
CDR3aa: CASSHPSGTSGVTSTDTQYF

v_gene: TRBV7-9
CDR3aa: CASRPLGRGRQLDGELFF